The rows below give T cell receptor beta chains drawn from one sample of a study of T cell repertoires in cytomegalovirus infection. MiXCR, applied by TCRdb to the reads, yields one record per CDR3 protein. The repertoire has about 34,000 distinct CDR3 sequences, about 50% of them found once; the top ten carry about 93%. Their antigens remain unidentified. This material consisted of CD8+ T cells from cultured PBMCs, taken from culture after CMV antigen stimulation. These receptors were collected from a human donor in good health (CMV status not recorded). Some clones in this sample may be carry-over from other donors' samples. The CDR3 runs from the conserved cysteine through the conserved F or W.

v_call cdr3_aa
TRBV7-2 CASSLSSASGYTF
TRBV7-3 CASSSRSGEQFF
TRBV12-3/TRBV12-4 CASSFAGFEAFF
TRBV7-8 CALSTFSGGAAGELFF
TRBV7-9 CASSTGMNTEAFF
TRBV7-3 CASSPGEQYF
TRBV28 CASSFWDRGLTYEQYF
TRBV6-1 CASSYDRVAQYF
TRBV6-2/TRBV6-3 CASSYLRRSEPQHF
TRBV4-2 CASSQEEGQRLPPYTGELFF
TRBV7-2 CASSFRDSFDEELFF
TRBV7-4 CASSAPGPHQPQHF
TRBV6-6 CASSARLAGPSTDTQYF
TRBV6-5 CASSYSRDMSYEQYF
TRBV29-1 CSVVGQINTEAFF
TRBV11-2 CASSPDLTDTQYF
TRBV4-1 CASSQAQGDTQYF
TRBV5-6 CASSFSLDNEQFF
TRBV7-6 CASSQQGADGYTF
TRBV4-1 CASSQHDMGTESEAFF
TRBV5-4 CASSLRRGTEAFF
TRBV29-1 CSVEPFGRDPTTGELFF
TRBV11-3 CASSFGQGNEQFF
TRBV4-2 CASSQPDRSYEQYF
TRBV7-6 CASSSGVAGELFF
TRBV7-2 CASSLGQYTGELFF
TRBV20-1 CSADNYEQYF
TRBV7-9 CASSPSPTGTNTEAFF
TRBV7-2 CASSLEGLAGGEYQETQYF
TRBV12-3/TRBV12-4 CASSSQRAVNTEAFF
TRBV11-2 CASSLGGTSGASTDTQYF